This T cell receptor (beta chain) was obtained from a study of T cell repertoires in cytomegalovirus infection. Findings and caveats of the study: In two of eight donors, the top clonotype was HLA-C-restricted CMV-specific.

TCRdb ran MiXCR on the reads and lists one entry per CDR3 protein. The profile covers about 320,000 distinct CDR3 sequences, with 8% to 9.5% appearing a single time and 3.5% to 4.5% taken by the ten largest. This clonotype was seen many times. Its specificity is unknown. The CDR3 runs 13 residues. Trimming removed 6 bases from V and 7 bases from J, with 15 bases in between. Input material: PBMCs. The rearrangement uses TRBV12-3 or TRBV12-4 and TRBJ2-5; the D is unclear. The source is a human donor in good health (CMV status not recorded). Some clones in this sample may be carry-over from other donors' samples. The CDR3 spells CASSFLNGWTQYF. In DNA, the CDR3 is TGTGCCAGCAGCTTCCTAAACGGCTGGACCCAGTACTTC.